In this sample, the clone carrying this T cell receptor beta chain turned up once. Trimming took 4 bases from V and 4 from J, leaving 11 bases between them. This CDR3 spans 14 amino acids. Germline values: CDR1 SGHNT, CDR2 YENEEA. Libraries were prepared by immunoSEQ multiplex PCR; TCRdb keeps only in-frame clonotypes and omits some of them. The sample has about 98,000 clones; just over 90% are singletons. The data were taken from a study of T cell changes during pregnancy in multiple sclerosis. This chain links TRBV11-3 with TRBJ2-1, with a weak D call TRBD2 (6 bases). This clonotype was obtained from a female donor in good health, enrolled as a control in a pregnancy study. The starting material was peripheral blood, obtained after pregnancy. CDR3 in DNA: TGTGCCAGCAGCTCGGAGGGCCCGTACAATGAGCAGTTCTTC. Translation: CASSSEGPYNEQFF.